The clone carrying this T cell receptor (beta chain) was counted between two and nine times. Mouse gene names apply. This sample includes further DNA sequences coding for the same CDR3. Cells from pooled cutaneous lymph nodes were sorted by CD4, CD8alpha, NKG2D, NKG2ACE and other markers. The authors extracted RNA and reverse transcribed it into cDNA as the sequencing template. Produced via immunoSEQ multiplex PCR; TCRdb's table is partial and in-frame only. This sample carries more than 250,000 clones, none of them present only once. This sample was taken from a study of CD8+ T cells in alopecia areata. The sequenced sample consisted of CD4+ T cells sorted from a lymph node. The source of this sequence is a C3H/HeJ mouse with alopecia areata. For this strain, the MHC haplotype corresponds to H2-k.

CDR3 DNA (partial): TGTGCCAGCAGTGACAGAGGTCAAAAC. Translated: CASSDRGQN. The CDR3 in its entirety is CASSDRGQNTLYF. The chain combines TRBV13-1 with TRBJ2-4, with D hard to call. The read ends 4 residues shy of where the CDR3 ends; the end is completed using the germline J gene. Germline V gene sequence: CDR1 NSHNY, CDR2 SYGAGN. There are 13 residues in the CDR3. V was clipped by 2 bases and J by 1 base, with 5 bases between them.